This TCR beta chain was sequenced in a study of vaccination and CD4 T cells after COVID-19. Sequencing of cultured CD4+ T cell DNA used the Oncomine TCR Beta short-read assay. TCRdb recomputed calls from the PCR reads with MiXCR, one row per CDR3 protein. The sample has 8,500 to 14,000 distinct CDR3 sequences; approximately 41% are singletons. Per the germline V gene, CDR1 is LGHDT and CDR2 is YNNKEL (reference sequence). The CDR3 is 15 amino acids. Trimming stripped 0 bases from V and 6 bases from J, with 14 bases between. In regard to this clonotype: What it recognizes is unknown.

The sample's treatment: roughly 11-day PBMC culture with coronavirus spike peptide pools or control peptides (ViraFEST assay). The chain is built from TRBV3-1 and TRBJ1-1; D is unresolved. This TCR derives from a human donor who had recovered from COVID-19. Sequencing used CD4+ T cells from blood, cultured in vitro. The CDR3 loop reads CASSQDTGPWAEAFF. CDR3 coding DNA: TGTGCCAGCAGCCAAGATACCGGGCCGTGGGCTGAAGCTTTCTTT.